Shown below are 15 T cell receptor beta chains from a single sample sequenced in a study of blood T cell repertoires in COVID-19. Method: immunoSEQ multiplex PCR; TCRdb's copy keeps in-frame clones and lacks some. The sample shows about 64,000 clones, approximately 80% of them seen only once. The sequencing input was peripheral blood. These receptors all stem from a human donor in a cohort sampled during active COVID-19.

The CDR3 DNA is TGTGCCAGCAGATACCTGTCGGGCACAGATACGCAGTATTTT. The encoded protein is CASRYLSGTDTQYF. The chain employs TRBV27 and TRBJ2-3; no clear D. V was cut by 6 bases and J by 1 base, with 11 bases left in between. CDR3 size: 14 residues. CDR1 MNHEY and CDR2 SMNVEV come from the germline V gene (reference sequence).

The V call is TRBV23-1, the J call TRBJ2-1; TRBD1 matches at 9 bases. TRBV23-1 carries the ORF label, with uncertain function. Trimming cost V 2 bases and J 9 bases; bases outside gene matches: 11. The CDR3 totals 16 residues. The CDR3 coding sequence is TGCGCCAGCAGTCAACCGGGACAGGGTTATAGGGGTGAGCAGTTCTTC. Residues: CASSQPGQGYRGEQFF.

The CDR3 DNA is TGTGCCAGCTCACCAAGGAACAGTGCAGAAAAACTGTTTTTT. The encoded protein is CASSPRNSAEKLFF. V and J are TRBV18 and TRBJ1-4; D remains ambiguous. The V end lost 2 bases, the J end lost 8 bases, and 12 bases lay between the germline ends. This CDR3 is 14 amino acids long. CDR1 and CDR2 (germline): KGHSH, LQKENI.

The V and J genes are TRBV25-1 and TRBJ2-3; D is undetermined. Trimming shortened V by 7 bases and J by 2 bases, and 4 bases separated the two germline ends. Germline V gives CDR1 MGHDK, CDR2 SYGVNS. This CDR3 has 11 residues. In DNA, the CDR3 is TGTGCCAGCACCTACACAGATACGCAGTATTTT. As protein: CASTYTDTQYF.

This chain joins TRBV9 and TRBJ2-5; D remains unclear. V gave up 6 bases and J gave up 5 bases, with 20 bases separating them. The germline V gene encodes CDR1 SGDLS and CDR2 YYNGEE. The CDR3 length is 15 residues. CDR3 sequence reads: CASTPRDSARETQYF. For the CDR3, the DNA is TGTGCCAGCACCCCACGTGACTCGGCGCGGGAGACCCAGTACTTC.

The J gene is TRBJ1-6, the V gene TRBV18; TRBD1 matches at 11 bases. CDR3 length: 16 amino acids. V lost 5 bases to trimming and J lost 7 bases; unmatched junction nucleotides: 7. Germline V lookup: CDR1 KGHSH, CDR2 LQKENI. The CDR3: CASSSGTGGRNSPLHF. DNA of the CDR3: TGTGCCAGCTCATCCGGGACAGGGGGACGGAATTCACCCCTCCACTTT.

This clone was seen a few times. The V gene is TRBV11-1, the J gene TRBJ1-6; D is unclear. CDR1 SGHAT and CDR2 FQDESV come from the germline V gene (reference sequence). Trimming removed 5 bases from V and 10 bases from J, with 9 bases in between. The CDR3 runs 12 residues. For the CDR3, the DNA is TGTGCCAGCAGCCGTCTCGGGTCACCCCTCCACTTT. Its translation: CASSRLGSPLHF.

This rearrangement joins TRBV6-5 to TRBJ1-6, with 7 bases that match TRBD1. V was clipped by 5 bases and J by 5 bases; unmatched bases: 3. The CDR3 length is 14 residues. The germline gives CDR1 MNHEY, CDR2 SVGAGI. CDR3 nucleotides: TGTGCCAGCAGTCCCCAGGGGGATAATTCACCCCTCCACTTT. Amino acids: CASSPQGDNSPLHF.

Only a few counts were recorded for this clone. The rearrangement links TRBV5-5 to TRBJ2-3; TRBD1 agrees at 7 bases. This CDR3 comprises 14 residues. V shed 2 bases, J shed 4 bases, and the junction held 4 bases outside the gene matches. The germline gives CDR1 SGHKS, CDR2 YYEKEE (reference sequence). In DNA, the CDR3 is TGTGCCAGCAGCTTAACGGGACAGTCAGATACGCAGTATTTT. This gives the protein CASSLTGQSDTQYF.

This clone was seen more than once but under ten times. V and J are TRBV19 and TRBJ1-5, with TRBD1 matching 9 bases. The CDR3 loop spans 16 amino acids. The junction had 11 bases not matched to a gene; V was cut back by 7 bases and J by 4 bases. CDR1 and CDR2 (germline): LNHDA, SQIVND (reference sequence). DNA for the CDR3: TGTGCCAGTAAAACCCTGGACAGGGGTACTAATCAGCCCCAGCATTTT. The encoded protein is CASKTLDRGTNQPQHF.

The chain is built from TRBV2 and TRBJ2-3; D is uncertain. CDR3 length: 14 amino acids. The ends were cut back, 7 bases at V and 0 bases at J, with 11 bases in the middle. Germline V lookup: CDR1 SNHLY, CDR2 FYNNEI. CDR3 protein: CASTLDASTDTQYF. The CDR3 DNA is TGTGCCAGCACCCTAGACGCAAGCACAGATACGCAGTATTTT.

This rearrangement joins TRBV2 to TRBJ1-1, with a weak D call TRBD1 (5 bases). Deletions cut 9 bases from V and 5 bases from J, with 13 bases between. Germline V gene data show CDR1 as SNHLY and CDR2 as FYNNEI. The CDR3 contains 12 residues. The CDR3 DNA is TGTGCCAGACAGGAGCCTGGGACTGAAGCTTTCTTT. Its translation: CARQEPGTEAFF.

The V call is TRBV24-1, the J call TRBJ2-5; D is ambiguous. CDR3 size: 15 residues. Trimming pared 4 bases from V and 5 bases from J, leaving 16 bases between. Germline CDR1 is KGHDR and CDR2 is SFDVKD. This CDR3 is CATSEHAVKGETQYF. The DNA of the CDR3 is TGTGCCACCAGTGAGCACGCGGTTAAAGGCGAGACCCAGTACTTC.

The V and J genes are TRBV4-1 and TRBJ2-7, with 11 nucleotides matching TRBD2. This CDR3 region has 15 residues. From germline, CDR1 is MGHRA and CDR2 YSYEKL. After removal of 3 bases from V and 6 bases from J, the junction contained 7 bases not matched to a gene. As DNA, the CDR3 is TGCGCCAGCAGCCACGGACTAGCGGGCGTCAGCGAGCAGTACTTC. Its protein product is CASSHGLAGVSEQYF.

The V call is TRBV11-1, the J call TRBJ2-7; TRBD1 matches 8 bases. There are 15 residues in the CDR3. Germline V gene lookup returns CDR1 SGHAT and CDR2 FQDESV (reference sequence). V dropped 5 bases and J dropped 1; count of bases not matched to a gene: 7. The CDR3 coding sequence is TGTGCCAGCAGCGTACCTGGACAGGGTTCCTACGAGCAGTACTTC. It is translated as CASSVPGQGSYEQYF.